Listed below are T cell receptor beta chains from one sample, sequenced in a study of cytomegalovirus exposure and HLA in healthy donors. Method: immunoSEQ multiplex PCR; TCRdb's copy keeps in-frame clones and lacks some. The sample lists about 160,000 clones, roughly two thirds occurring once. Sample: PBMCs. Receptors originate from a woman between 25 and 40 years old in good health and CMV-seronegative. The CDR3 runs from the conserved cysteine through the conserved F or W. D genes are given only for firm matches. The size field is filled for only some rows; it gives once, few, many or a size class.

size	V	D	J	DNA	CDR3
once	TRBV19	TRBD1	TRBJ1-1	TGTGCCAGTAGTATAGGGAGGGGGCTCCCAAGAGTGGAAGCTTTCTTT	CASSIGRGLPRVEAFF
.	TRBV29-1	.	TRBJ2-5	TGCAGCGCCCGACAGGCCCCGGAGACCCAGTACTTC	CSARQAPETQYF
few	TRBV4-3	.	TRBJ2-5	TGCGCCAGCAGCCAAGCATTAGCGCGGACCCAGTACTTC	CASSQALARTQYF
few	TRBV6-4	TRBD2	TRBJ2-5	TGTGCCAGCAGTGAGGGGACTAGCGGGGGCCAAGAGACCCAGTACTTC	CASSEGTSGGQETQYF
.	TRBV11-2	.	TRBJ2-7	TGTGCCAGCAGCTTAGTATACGAGCAGTACTTC	CASSLVYEQYF
.	TRBV11-2	TRBD1	TRBJ1-6	TGTGCCAGCAGCGCTAGGACAGGGGTTAATTCACCCCTCCACTTT	CASSARTGVNSPLHF
.	TRBV18	TRBD1	TRBJ1-5	TGTGCCAGCTCATTCGGGACAGGGGATCAGCCCCAGCATTTT	CASSFGTGDQPQHF
.	TRBV27	TRBD2	TRBJ2-7	TGTGCCAGCAGTTTAAAGGGACTAGTAACCTACGAGCAGTACTTC	CASSLKGLVTYEQYF
.	TRBV19	TRBD1	TRBJ2-5	TGTGCCAGTAGAGTCGGGACAGGGGACCCAGAGACCCAGTACTTC	CASRVGTGDPETQYF
.	TRBV4-1	TRBD2	TRBJ2-1	TGCGCCAGCAGCCAAAGTAGCGGGGGCCCTAATGAGCAGTTCTTC	CASSQSSGGPNEQFF
.	TRBV10-1	.	TRBJ1-2	TGCGCCAGCAGAGCAGGGCCCCTAAGTGGCTACACCTTC	CASRAGPLSGYTF
.	TRBV13	.	TRBJ1-1	TGTGCCAGCAGCCTACAGGAGAACACTGAAGCTTTCTTT	CASSLQENTEAFF
.	TRBV28	TRBD1	TRBJ2-2	TGTGCCAGCAGTTTGTCAGGGGGAGATTCCGGGGAGCTGTTTTTT	CASSLSGGDSGELFF
.	TRBV6-5	.	TRBJ1-1	TGTGCCAGCAGCAAGCGACTTTACCGATGGACTGAAGCTTTCTTT	CASSKRLYRWTEAFF
.	TRBV30	.	TRBJ2-2	TGTGCCTCCGACACCGGGGAGCTGTTTTTT	CASDTGELFF
.	TRBV5-6	TRBD1	TRBJ2-7	TGTGCCAGCAGCACAAGGACAGGGAAGGCCGAGCAGTACTTC	CASSTRTGKAEQYF
few	TRBV28	TRBD1	TRBJ1-2	TGTGCCAGCAGCCCCGCCTTGACAGGGGTCGGCTACACCTTC	CASSPALTGVGYTF
.	TRBV14	.	TRBJ2-1	TGTGCCAGCAGCCAATTTGACGACAGGATAACCTACAATGAGCAGTTCTTC	CASSQFDDRITYNEQFF
once	TRBV7-9	TRBD2	TRBJ2-3	TGTGCCAGCAGCTTAAGCGGGGTTAGCACAGATACGCAGTATTTT	CASSLSGVSTDTQYF
.	TRBV4-2	.	TRBJ1-4	TGTGCCAGCAGCCCGTCCCCGGGGATTGATGAAAAACTGTTTTTT	CASSPSPGIDEKLFF
.	TRBV28	.	TRBJ2-3	TGTGCCAGCAACCGACAGTTTATCTATAGCACAGATACGCAGTATTTT	CASNRQFIYSTDTQYF
.	TRBV4-2	.	TRBJ2-5	TGTGCCAGCAGCCCTGTCTCGGGAGAGACCCAGTACTTC	CASSPVSGETQYF
few	TRBV5-4	TRBD2	TRBJ2-1	TGTGCCAGCAGCGGGACTAGCACCGGGCTAGGTGAGCAGTTCTTC	CASSGTSTGLGEQFF
once	TRBV5-4	TRBD1	TRBJ1-2	TGTGCCAGCAGCGCTGTAGGGGGCTTGGGGTATGGCTACACCTTC	CASSAVGGLGYGYTF
.	TRBV28	.	TRBJ2-7	TGTGCCAGCAGTTTATTCTCCGGCTACGAGCAGTACTTC	CASSLFSGYEQYF
.	TRBV5-1	.	TRBJ2-1	TGCGCCAGCAGCTTGGACGCGTACAATGAGCAGTTCTTC	CASSLDAYNEQFF
few	TRBV28	TRBD2	TRBJ2-2	TGTGCCAGCAGGTCATACGGGAGGACGAACACCGGGGAGCTGTTTTTT	CASRSYGRTNTGELFF
few	TRBV6-5	TRBD1	TRBJ1-5	TGTGCCACCAACCCCGGACAGGGTTACAGTCAGCCCCAGCATTTT	CATNPGQGYSQPQHF
.	TRBV4-3	.	TRBJ1-4	TGCGCCAGCAGCCCCGGTCGTGAAAAACTGTTTTTT	CASSPGREKLFF
.	TRBV7-9	.	TRBJ2-2	TGTGCCAGCAGGTCGGGGGGGGAGCTGTTTTTT	CASRSGGELFF
.	TRBV7-2	TRBD2	TRBJ2-3	TGTGCCAGCAGCTTACAGCGGGGGGCCTCAGATACGCAGTATTTT	CASSLQRGASDTQYF
.	TRBV7-2	TRBD1	TRBJ2-3	TGTGCCAGCAGCCCGACAGGGAGTGTCTTTGGTACGCAGTATTTT	CASSPTGSVFGTQYF
.	TRBV27	.	TRBJ1-2	TGTGCCAGCAAGGAGCGGGGGGAAACCTATGGCTACACCTTC	CASKERGETYGYTF
few	TRBV14	TRBD2	TRBJ2-1	TGTGCCAGCAGCCAAGGTAGCGGGAGAGGATACAATGAGCAGTTCTTC	CASSQGSGRGYNEQFF
.	TRBV7-6	.	TRBJ2-4	TGTGCCAGCAGCCAAGGGGTGGCTGGCAAAAACATTCAGTACTTC	CASSQGVAGKNIQYF
.	TRBV4-1	.	TRBJ2-2	TGCGCCAGCAGCCTAACGGGAGAGAGCACCGGGGAGCTGTTTTTT	CASSLTGESTGELFF
.	TRBV6-1	TRBD1	TRBJ2-7	TGTGCCAGCAGTGTTGGGACAGTCTACGAGCAGTACTTC	CASSVGTVYEQYF
.	TRBV12-5	TRBD1	TRBJ1-1	TGTGCTAGTGCCCGGACAGGGGTTGGAGCTTTCTTT	CASARTGVGAFF
.	TRBV4-1	TRBD2	TRBJ2-1	TGCGCCAGCAGCCAACTGGCGGGAGACAGCAATGAGCAGTTCTTC	CASSQLAGDSNEQFF
.	TRBV19	.	TRBJ1-5	TGTGCCAGTAGTATCGACAGATTGGATCAGCCCCAGCATTTT	CASSIDRLDQPQHF
.	TRBV4-1	.	TRBJ1-4	TGCGCCAGCAGCCCGGCGGCGAGAGGAGGGCTGTTTTTT	CASSPAARGGLFF